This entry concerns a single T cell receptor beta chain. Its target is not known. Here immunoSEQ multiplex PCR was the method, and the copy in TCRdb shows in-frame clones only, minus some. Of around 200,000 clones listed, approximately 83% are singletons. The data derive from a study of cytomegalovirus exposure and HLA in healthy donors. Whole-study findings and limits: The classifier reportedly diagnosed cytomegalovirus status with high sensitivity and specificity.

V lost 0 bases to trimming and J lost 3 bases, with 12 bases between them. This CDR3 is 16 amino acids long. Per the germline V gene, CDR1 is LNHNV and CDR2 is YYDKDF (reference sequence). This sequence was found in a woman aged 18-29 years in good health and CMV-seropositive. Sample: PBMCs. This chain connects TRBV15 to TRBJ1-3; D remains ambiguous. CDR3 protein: CATSRERQKDGNTIYF. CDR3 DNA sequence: TGTGCCACCAGCAGAGAGCGGCAGAAAGATGGAAACACCATATATTTT.